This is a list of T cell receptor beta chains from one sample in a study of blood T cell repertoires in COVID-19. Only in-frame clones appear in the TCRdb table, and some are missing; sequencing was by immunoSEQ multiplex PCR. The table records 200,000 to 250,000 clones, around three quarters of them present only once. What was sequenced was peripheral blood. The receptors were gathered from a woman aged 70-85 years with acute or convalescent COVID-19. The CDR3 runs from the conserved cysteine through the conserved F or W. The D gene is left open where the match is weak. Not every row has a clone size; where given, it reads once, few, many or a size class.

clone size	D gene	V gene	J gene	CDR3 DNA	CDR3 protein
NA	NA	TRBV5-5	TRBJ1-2	TGTGCCAGCAGCTTGTGGTCAGGGCCTGGGTATGGCTACACCTTC	CASSLWSGPGYGYTF
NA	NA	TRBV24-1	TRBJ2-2	TGTGCCACCAGTGATTCGAGGCAGTTAATGGCCGGGGAGCTGTTTTTT	CATSDSRQLMAGELFF
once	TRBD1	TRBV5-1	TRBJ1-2	TGCGCCAGCAGCTTGTCACAGGGGGGTTATGGCTACACCTTC	CASSLSQGGYGYTF
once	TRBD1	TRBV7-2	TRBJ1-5	TGTGCCAGCAGCTTAGCCGGAGAGGGGACGGACAGGGGGCGCAGGAGCAATCAGCCCCAGCATTTT	CASSLAGEGTDRGRRSNQPQHF
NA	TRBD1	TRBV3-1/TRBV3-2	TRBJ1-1	TGTGCCAGCAGTCTAACAGGGGTTGGAACTGAAGCTTTCTTT	CASSLTGVGTEAFF
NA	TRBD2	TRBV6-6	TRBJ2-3	TGTGCCACCTGCCGGGGGGGGGCAGATACGCAGTATTTT	CATCRGGADTQYF
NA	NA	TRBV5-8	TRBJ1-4	TGTGCCAGCAGCTTTGTGTATTGGACACCAACTAATGAAAAACTGTTTTTT	CASSFVYWTPTNEKLFF
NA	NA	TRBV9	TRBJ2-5	TGTGCCAGCAGCGCCAAGGGGGGGGGCAGGTTAGAGACCCAGTACTTC	CASSAKGGGRLETQYF
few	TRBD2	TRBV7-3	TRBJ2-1	TGTGCCAGCAGCTCCGTCGCGGGGGACTACAATGAGCAGTTCTTC	CASSSVAGDYNEQFF
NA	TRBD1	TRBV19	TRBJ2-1	TGTGCCAGTAGTTCCCGGGACAGGACTAAAGGGTTCTTC	CASSSRDRTKGFF
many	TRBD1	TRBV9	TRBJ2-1	TGTGCCAGCAGCGTAGAACGCGGGACAGGGGAGAAGGAGCAGTTCTTC	CASSVERGTGEKEQFF
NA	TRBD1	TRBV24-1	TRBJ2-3	TGTGCCACCAGTGATCCCGGACAGGGGAGCACAGATACGCAGTATTTT	CATSDPGQGSTDTQYF
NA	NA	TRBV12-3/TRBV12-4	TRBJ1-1	TGTGCCAGCAGTTTTATGTGGGGGGGAGCTTTCTTT	CASSFMWGGAFF
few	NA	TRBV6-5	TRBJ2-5	TGTGCCGCGGGCAGGGAGACCCAGTACTTC	CAAGRETQYF
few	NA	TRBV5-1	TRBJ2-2	TGCGCCAGCAGCTCGGTGTTTAAACTCGCGAACACCGGGGAGCTGTTTTTT	CASSSVFKLANTGELFF
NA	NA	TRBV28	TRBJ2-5	TGTGCCAGCAGGGTAGAAGAGACCCAGTACTTC	CASRVEETQYF
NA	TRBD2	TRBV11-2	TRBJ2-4	TGTGCCAGCAGCACGAGTACCGGGGGGGCCGGCATTCAGTACTTC	CASSTSTGGAGIQYF
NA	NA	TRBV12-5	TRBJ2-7	TGTGCTAGTGGTTTGGTACGGAAAACATGGACAGTTCACTCCTACGAGCAGTACTTC	CASGLVRKTWTVHSYEQYF
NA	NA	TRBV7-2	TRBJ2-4	TGTGCCAGCAGCTTAGTGCAAGGGACGGGAGAGATTCAGTACTTC	CASSLVQGTGEIQYF
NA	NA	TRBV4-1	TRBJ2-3	TGCGCCAGCAGCCAAGATCACGGGACAGATACGCAGTATTTT	CASSQDHGTDTQYF
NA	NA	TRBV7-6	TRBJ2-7	TGTGCCAGCAGCCCGACCAGGGATGCCGAGCAGTACTTC	CASSPTRDAEQYF
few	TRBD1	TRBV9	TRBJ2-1	TGTGCCAGCAGCGTACGGGACAGGGAGTCGAATGAGCAGTTCTTC	CASSVRDRESNEQFF
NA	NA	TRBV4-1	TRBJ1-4	TGCGCCAGCAGCCAAGGGAGGGCGGGTAATGAAAAACTGTTTTTT	CASSQGRAGNEKLFF
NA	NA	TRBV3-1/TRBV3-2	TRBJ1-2	TGTGCCAGCAGCCAAGGCGGGCGGGAGGGCGGCTACACCTTC	CASSQGGREGGYTF
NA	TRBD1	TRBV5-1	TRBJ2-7	TGCGCCAGCAGCTTCAGGACAGGGCAGTCCGAGCAGTACTTC	CASSFRTGQSEQYF
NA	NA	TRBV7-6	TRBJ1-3	TGTGCCAGCAGCTCGACAGCGAACTCTGGAAACACCATATATTTT	CASSSTANSGNTIYF
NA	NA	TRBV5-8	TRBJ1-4	TGTGCCAGCAGCTTGGAGGTGGACTCTAATGAAAAACTGTTTTTT	CASSLEVDSNEKLFF
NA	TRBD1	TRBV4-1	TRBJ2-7	TGCGCCAGCAGCCAAGATAGGGGACAGGGCTGGGGGGAGCAGTACTTC	CASSQDRGQGWGEQYF
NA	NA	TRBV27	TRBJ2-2	TGTGCCAGCAGGAGTTTTGGGGAGCTGTTTTTT	CASRSFGELFF
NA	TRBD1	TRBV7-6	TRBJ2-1	TGTGCCAGCAGCTACCGAGACAGGGTTCCCTTGACACACAATGAGCAGTTCTTC	CASSYRDRVPLTHNEQFF
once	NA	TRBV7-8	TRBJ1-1	TGTGCCAGCAGCTCCTGGACAGTGAACACTGAAGCTTTCTTT	CASSSWTVNTEAFF
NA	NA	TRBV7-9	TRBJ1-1	TGTGCCAGCAGCTTAGTTGGGGCAGGGCCTGAAGCTTTCTTT	CASSLVGAGPEAFF
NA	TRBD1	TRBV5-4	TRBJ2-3	TGTGCCAGCAGCTGGGACAGGGGGGATACGCAGTATTTT	CASSWDRGDTQYF
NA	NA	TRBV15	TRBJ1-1	TGTGCCACCAGCAGAGACAGGGTATGGGACACTGAAGCTTTCTTT	CATSRDRVWDTEAFF
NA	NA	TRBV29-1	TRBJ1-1	TGCAGCGTAAGCCCCGGCGGGGGGAACACTGAAGCTTTCTTT	CSVSPGGGNTEAFF
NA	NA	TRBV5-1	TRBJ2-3	TGCGCCAGCAGCTTGGCCGCCGGAGGAAATACGCAGTATTTT	CASSLAAGGNTQYF
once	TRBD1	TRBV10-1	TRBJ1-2	TGCGCCAGCAGGTCCCTTACAGGGGGCTCTAGTGGCTACACCTTC	CASRSLTGGSSGYTF
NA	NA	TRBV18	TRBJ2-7	TGTGCCAGCTCACCACGTAAACAGCCCTACGAGCAGTACTTC	CASSPRKQPYEQYF
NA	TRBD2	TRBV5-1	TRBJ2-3	TGCGCCAGCAGCAATAGCCTAGCGGGGGGAAAAGATACGCAGTATTTT	CASSNSLAGGKDTQYF
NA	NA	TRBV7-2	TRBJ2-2	TGTGCCAGCAGCCGCCGGGAGATGGGCACCGGGGAGCTGTTTTTT	CASSRREMGTGELFF
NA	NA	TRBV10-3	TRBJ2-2	TGTGCCATCAATCAGGAGGCGAACACCGGGGAGCTGTTTTTT	CAINQEANTGELFF
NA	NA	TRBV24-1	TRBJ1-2	TGTGCCACCAGTAGACAGGACTATGGCTACACCTTC	CATSRQDYGYTF
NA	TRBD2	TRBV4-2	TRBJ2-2	TGTGCCAGCAGCCAAGAGGCCCCTAGCGGGGGGCTCACCGGGGAGCTGTTTTTT	CASSQEAPSGGLTGELFF
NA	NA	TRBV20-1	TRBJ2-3	TGCAGTGCTAGTGAACTTCGAGGTTCAGATACGCAGTATTTT	CSASELRGSDTQYF
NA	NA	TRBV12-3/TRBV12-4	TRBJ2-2	TGTGCCAGCAGTTTGCGGGTCGACGGGGAGCTGTTTTTT	CASSLRVDGELFF
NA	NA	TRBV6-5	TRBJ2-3	TGTGCCAGCAGCCCGGGTCCAGATACGCAGTATTTT	CASSPGPDTQYF
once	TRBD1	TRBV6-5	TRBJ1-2	TGTGCCAGCAGTTACGGGACAGGGTCGTATGGCTACACCTTC	CASSYGTGSYGYTF
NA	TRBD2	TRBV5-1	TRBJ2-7	TGCGCCAGCAGCTTGGAGCTACTAGCGTTCGGATTGGAGCAGTACTTC	CASSLELLAFGLEQYF
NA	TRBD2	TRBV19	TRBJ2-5	TGTGCCAGTAGTATCGAAGCGGGGGTTCGGGAGACCCAGTACTTC	CASSIEAGVRETQYF
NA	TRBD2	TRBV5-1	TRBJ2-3	TGCGCCAGCCTAGCGGGGGGGCCTGGCGGTACGCAGTATTTT	CASLAGGPGGTQYF
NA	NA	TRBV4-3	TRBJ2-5	TGCGCCAGCAGCCAAGATCCCGGGAGTGAGACCCAGTACTTC	CASSQDPGSETQYF
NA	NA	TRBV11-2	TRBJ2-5	TGTGCCAGCAGCTTAGACCGGGCCCAGTACTTC	CASSLDRAQYF
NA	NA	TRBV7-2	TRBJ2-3	TGTGCCAGCAGCCCTTGGACCCAGGGTGGTACAGATACGCAGTATTTT	CASSPWTQGGTDTQYF
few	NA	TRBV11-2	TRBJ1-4	TGTGCCAGCAGCTTGACAGGAGTGGGCATGAAACTGTTTTTT	CASSLTGVGMKLFF
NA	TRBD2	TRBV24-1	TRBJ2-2	TGTGCCACCAGTGATCCGGACCGCGGGACTAGCAGGGCCGGGGAGCTGTTTTTT	CATSDPDRGTSRAGELFF
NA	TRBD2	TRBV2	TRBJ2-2	TGTGCCAGCAGTGTTGGAAGCGGGGGGAGCGACACCGGGGAGCTGTTTTTT	CASSVGSGGSDTGELFF
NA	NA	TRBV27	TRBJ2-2	TGTGCCAGCACCCCCCAGGGAAAACACGCGAACACCGGGGAGCTGTTTTTT	CASTPQGKHANTGELFF